This T cell receptor beta chain was identified during a study of vaccination and CD4 T cells after COVID-19. V was trimmed by 0 bases and J by 1 base, leaving 9 bases between them. This CDR3 is 15 amino acids long. Germline V CDR1 and CDR2: SGHAT, FQDESV (reference sequence). Oncomine TCR Beta short-read sequencing was applied to DNA from cultured CD4+ T cells. TCRdb re-analysed the PCR reads in MiXCR, keeping a single row per CDR3 protein. The table shows some 15,000 distinct CDR3 sequences, with nearly 75% occurring only once. Treatment denoted: approximately nine-day PBMC culture with coronavirus spike peptide pools or control peptides (ViraFEST assay). Details on this clonotype: Its cognate antigen is unknown.

This TCR was sampled from a human donor who had recovered from COVID-19. V and J are TRBV11-1 and TRBJ2-5; the D is unclear. The sequenced material came from CD4+ T cells from blood, cultured in vitro. CDR3 bases: TGTGCCAGCAGCTTAGCGGGAAACAGCCAAGAGACCCAGTACTTC. It yields the protein CASSLAGNSQETQYF.